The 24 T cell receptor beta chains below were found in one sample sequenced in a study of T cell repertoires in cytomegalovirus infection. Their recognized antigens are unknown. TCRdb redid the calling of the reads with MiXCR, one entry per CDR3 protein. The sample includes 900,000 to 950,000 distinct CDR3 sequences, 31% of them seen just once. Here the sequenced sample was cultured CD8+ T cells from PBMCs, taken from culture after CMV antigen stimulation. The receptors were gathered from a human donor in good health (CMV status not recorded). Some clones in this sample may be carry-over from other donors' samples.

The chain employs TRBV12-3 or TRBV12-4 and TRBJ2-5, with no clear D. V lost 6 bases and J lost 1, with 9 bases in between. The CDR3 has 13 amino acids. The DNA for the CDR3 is TGTGCCAGCAGCCGGGTCTTCCAAGAGACCCAGTACTTC. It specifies CASSRVFQETQYF.

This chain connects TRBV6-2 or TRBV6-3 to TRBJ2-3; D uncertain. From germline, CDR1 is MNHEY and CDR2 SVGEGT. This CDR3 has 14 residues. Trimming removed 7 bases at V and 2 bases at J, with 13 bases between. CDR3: CASNGPRHTDTQYF. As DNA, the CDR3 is TGTGCCAGCAATGGTCCGCGTCACACAGATACGCAGTATTTT.

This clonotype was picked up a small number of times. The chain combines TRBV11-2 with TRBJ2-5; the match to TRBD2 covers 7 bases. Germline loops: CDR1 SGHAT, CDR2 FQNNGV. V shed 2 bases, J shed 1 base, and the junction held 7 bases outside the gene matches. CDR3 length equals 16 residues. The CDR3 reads CASSLNAGVTQETQYF. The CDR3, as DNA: TGTGCCAGCAGCTTAAACGCGGGGGTAACCCAAGAGACCCAGTACTTC.

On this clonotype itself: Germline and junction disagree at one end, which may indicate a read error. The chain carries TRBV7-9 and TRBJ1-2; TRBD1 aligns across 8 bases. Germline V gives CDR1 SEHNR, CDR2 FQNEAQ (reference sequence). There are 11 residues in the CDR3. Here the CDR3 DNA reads TGTACCAGCAGCTCTCAGGGGGCTTACACCTTC. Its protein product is CTSSSQGAYTF.

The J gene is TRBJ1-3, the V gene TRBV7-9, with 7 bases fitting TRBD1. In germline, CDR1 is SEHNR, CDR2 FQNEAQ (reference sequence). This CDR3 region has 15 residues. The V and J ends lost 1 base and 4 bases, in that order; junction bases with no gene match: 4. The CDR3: CASSLEGGEGNTIYF. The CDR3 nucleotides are TGTGCCAGCAGCTTAGAAGGGGGCGAAGGAAACACCATATATTTT. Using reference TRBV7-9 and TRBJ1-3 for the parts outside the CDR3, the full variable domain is DTGVSQNPRHKITKRGQNVTFRCDPISEHNRLYWYRQTLGQGPEFLTYFQNEAQLEKSRLLSDRFSAERPKGSFSTLEIQRTEQGDSAMYLCASSLEGGEGNTIYFGEGSWLTVV.

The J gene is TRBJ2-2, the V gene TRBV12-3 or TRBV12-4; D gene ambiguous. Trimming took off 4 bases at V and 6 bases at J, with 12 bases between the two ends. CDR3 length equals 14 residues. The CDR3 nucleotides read TGTGCCAGCAGTTCCCCAGACAAACCCGGGGAGCTGTTTTTT. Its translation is CASSSPDKPGELFF.

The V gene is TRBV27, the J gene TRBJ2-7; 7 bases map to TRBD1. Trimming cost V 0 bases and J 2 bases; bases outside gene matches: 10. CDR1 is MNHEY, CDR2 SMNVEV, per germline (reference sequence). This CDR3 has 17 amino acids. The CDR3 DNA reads TGTGCCAGCAGTTTATCCGGGACAGACCACGGTACCTACGAGCAGTACGTC. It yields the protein CASSLSGTDHGTYEQYV.

The CDR3 reads CASSQDDLVYNEQFF. DNA of the CDR3: TGTGCCAGCAGCCAAGACGACCTAGTATACAATGAGCAGTTCTTC. The chain links TRBV3-1 to TRBJ2-1; D is unresolved. The CDR3 is 15 amino acids. Germline loops: CDR1 LGHDT, CDR2 YNNKEL (reference sequence). The V end lost 0 bases, the J end lost 4 bases, and 10 bases lay between the germline ends.

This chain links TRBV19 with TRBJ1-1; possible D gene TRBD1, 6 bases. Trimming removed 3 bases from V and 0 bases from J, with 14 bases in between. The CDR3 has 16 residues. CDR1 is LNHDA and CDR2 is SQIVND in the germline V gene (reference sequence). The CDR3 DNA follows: TGTGCCAGTAGTATGCCCAGGGGAGGGGTGAACACTGAAGCTTTCTTT. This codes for CASSMPRGGVNTEAFF.

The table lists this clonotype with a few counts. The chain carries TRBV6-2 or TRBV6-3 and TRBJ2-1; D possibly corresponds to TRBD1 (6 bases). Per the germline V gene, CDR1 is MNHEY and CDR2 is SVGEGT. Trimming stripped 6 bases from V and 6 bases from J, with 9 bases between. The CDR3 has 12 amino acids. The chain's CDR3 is CASRDSTNEQFF. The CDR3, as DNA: TGTGCCAGCAGGGACAGTACCAATGAGCAGTTCTTC.

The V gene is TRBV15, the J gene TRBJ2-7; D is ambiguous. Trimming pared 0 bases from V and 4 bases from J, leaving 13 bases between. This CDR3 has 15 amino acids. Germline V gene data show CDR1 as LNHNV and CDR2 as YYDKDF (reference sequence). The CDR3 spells CATSRDPSANYEQYF. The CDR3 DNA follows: TGTGCCACCAGCAGAGATCCGTCAGCCAATTACGAGCAGTACTTC.

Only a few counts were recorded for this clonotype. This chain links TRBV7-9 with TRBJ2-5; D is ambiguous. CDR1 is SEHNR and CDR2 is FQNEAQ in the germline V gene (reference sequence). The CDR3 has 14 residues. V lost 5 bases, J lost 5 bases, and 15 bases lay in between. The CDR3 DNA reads TGTGCCAGCAGCCACCCTTCAGGAGCGGAGACCCAGTACTTC. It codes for CASSHPSGAETQYF.

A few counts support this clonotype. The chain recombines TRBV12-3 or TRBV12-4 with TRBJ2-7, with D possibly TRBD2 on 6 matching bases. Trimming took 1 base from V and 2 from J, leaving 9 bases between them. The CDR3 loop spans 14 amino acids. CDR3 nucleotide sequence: TGTGCCAGCAGTTTAGGCGGGGTAGCCTACGAGCAGTACTTC. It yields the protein CASSLGGVAYEQYF.

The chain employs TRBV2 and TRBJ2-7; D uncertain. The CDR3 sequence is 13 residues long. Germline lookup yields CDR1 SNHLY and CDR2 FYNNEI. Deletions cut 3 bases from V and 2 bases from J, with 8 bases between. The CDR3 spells CASSEELAYEQYV. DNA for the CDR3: TGTGCCAGCAGTGAGGAATTAGCCTACGAGCAGTACGTC.

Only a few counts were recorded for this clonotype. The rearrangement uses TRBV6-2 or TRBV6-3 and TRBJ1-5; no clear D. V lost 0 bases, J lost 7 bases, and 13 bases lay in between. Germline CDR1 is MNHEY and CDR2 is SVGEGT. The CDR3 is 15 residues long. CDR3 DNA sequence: TGTGCCAGCAGTTACTCGACTAAGGGTCCCCAGCCCCAGCATTTT. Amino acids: CASSYSTKGPQPQHF.

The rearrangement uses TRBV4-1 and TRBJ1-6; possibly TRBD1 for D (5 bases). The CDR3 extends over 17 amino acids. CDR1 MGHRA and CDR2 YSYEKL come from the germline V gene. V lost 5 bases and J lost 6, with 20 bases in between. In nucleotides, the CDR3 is TGCGCCAGCAGCTCTCCCAGCCGGGACCCCACTAATTCACCCCTCCACTTT. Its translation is CASSSPSRDPTNSPLHF.

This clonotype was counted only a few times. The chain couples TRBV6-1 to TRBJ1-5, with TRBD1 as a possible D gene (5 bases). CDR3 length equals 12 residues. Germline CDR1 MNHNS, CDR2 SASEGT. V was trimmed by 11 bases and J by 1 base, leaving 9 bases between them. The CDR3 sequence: CAEGLSNQPQHF. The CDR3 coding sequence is TGTGCCGAGGGGTTGAGCAATCAGCCCCAGCATTTT.

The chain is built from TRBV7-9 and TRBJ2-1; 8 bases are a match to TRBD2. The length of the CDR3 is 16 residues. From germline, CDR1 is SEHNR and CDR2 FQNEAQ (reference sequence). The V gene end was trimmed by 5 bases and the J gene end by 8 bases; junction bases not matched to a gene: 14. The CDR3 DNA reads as TGTGCCAGCAGCCCCACTAGCGGCCAGGAGGTTGATGAGCAGTTCTTC. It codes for CASSPTSGQEVDEQFF.

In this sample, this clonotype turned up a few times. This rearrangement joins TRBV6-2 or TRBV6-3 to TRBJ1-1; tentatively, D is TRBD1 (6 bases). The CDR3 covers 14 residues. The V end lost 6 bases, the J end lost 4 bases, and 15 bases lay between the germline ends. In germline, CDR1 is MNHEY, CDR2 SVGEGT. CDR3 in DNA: TGTGCCAGCAGACAAGGCACAGGGTTCACTGAAGCTTTCTTT. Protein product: CASRQGTGFTEAFF.

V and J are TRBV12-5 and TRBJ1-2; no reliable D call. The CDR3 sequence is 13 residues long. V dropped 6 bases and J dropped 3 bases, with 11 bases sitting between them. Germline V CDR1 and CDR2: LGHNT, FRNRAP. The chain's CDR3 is CASGRVPDYGYTF. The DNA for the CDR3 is TGTGCTAGTGGCCGGGTACCCGACTATGGCTACACCTTC. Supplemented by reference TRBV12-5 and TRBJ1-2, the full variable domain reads DARVTQTPRHKVTEMGQEVTMRCQPILGHNTVFWYRQTMMQGLELLAYFRNRAPLDDSGMPKDRFSAEMPDATLATLKIQPSEPRDSAVYFCASGRVPDYGYTFGSGTRLTVV.

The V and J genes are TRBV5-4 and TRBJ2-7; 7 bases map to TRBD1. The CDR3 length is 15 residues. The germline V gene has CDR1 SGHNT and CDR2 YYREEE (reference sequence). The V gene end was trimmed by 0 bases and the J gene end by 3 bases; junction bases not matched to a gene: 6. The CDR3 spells CASSLGGRGFYEQYF. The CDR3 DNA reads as TGTGCCAGCAGCTTGGGGGGCAGGGGGTTCTACGAGCAGTACTTC.

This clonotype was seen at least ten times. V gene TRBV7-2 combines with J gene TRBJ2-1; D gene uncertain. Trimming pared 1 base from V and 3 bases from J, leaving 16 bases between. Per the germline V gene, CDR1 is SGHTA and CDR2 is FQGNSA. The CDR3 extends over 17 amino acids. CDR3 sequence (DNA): TGTGCCAGCAGCTTAGACCCCCTAGGGTCCTACTACAATGAGCAGTTCTTC. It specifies CASSLDPLGSYYNEQFF.

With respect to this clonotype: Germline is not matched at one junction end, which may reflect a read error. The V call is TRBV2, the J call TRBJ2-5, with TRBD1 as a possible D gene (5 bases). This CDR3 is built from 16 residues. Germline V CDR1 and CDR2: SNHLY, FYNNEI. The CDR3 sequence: CASSPEKDPGYETQYF. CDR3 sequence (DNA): TGTGCCAGCAGTCCAGAAAAGGACCCAGGGTATGAGACCCAGTACTTT.

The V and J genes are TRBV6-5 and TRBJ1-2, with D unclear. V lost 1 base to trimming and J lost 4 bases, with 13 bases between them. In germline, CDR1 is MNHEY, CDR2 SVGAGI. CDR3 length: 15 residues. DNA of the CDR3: TGTGCCAGCAGTTACTTAAGCGGCAGCCGCTATGGCTACACCTTC. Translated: CASSYLSGSRYGYTF.